This TCR beta chain was captured by sequencing in a study of cytomegalovirus exposure and HLA in healthy donors. Clones were read by immunoSEQ multiplex PCR, and TCRdb kept only the in-frame ones, dropping some. The sample includes 250,000 to 300,000 clones, approximately 83% of them seen just once. Turning to this clone: Its specificity is unknown.

Points from the study as a whole: Rare TCR sequences dominated, though some public TCRs recurred in many donors.

The CDR3 length is 16 residues. Deletions cut 0 bases from V and 2 bases from J, with 9 bases between. The germline V gene encodes CDR1 SGHRS and CDR2 YFSETQ. The chain combines TRBV5-1 with TRBJ2-6; possibly TRBD1 for D (6 bases). This receptor was taken from a woman in her late teens or twenties in good health and CMV-seronegative. Sequencing was carried out using PBMCs. In DNA form, the CDR3 reads TGCGCCAGCAGCTTGGAGGCAGGGGCTGGGGCCAACGTCCTGACTTTC. Amino acid sequence: CASSLEAGAGANVLTF.